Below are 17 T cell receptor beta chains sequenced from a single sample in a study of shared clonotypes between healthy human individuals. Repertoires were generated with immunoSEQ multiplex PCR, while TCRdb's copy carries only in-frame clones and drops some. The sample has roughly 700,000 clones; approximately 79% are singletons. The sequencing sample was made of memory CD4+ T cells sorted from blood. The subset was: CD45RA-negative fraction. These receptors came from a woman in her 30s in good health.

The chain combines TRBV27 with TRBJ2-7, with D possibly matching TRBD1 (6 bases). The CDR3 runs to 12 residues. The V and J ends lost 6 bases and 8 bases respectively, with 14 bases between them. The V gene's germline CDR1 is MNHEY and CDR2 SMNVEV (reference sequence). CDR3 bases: TGTGCCAGCAGGGAATTAACAGGGAAGCAGTACTTC. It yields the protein CASRELTGKQYF.

The DNA for the CDR3 is TGCAGTGCTAGTTTGAGGACCCAGTACTTC. Translated, it gives CSASLRTQYF. The chain links TRBV20-1 to TRBJ2-5; D call uncertain. V shed 3 bases and J shed 7 bases, with 6 bases lying between them. There are 10 residues in the CDR3. The germline V gene has CDR1 DFQATT and CDR2 SNEGSKA (reference sequence).

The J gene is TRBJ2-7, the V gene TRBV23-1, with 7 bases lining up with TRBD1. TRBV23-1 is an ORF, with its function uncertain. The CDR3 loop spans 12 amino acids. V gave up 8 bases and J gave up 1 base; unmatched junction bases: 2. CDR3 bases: TGCGCCAGCCGACAGGGATCCTACGAGCAGTACTTC. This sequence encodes CASRQGSYEQYF.

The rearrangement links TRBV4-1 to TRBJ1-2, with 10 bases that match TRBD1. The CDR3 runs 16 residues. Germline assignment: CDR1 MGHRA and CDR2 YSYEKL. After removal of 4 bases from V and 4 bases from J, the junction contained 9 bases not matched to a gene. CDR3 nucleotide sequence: TGCGCCAGCAGCCTTCGGACAGGGGGGCTTCGCTATGGCTACACCTTC. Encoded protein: CASSLRTGGLRYGYTF.

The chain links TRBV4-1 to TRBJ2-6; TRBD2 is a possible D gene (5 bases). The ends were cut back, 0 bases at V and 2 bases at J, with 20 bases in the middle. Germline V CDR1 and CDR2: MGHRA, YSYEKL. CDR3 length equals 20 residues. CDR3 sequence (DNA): TGCGCCAGCAGCCAAGAGAAGGGAAACAGCGTCGGGACTGGGGCCAACGTCCTGACTTTC. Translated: CASSQEKGNSVGTGANVLTF.

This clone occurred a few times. CDR3 DNA sequence: TGCGCCAGCAGCTTCAGGGACCCCTCTCAGACCCAGTACTTC. Translated, it gives CASSFRDPSQTQYF. The chain couples TRBV5-1 to TRBJ2-5, with D perhaps being TRBD1 or TRBD2 (5 bases each). This CDR3 contains 14 residues. Germline CDR1 reads SGHRS; CDR2 reads YFSETQ. Trimming stripped 2 bases from V and 6 bases from J, with 14 bases between.

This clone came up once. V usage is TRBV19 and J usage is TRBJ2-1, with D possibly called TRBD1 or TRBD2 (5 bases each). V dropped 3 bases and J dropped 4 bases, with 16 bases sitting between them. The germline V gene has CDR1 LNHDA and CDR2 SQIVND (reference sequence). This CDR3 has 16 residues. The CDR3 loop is CASSIQGTPGYNEQFF. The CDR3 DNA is TGTGCCAGTAGTATCCAGGGTACCCCGGGGTACAATGAGCAGTTCTTC.

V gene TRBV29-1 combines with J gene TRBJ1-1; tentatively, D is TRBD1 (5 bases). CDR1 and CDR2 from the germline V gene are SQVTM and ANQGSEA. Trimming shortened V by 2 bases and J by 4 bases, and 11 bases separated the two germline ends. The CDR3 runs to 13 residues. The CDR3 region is CSVEQGTITEAFF. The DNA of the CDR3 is TGCAGCGTTGAACAGGGAACAATCACTGAAGCTTTCTTT.

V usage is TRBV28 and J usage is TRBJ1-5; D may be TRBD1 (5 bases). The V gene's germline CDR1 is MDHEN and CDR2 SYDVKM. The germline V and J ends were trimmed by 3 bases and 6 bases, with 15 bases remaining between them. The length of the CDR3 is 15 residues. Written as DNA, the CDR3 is TGTGCCAGCAGTTTTACCCAGGGTTTTCTTCAGCCCCAGCATTTT. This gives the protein CASSFTQGFLQPQHF.

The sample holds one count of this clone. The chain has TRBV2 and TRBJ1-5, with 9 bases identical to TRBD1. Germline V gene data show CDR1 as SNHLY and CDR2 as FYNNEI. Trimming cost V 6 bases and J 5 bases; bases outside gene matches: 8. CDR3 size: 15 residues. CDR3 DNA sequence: TGTGCCAGCAGCGGAACAGGGGGCGGAGATCAGCCCCAGCATTTT. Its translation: CASSGTGGGDQPQHF.

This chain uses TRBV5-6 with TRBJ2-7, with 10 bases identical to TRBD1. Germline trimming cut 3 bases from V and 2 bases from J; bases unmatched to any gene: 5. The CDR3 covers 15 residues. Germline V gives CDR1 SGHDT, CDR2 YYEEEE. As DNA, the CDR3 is TGTGCCAGCAGCTCGACAGGGGGCTATACCTACGAGCAGTACTTC. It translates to CASSSTGGYTYEQYF.

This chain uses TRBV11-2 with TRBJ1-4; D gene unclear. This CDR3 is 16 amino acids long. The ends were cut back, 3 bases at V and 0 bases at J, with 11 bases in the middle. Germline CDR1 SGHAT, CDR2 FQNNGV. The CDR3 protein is CASSFRAIATNEKLFF. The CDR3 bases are TGTGCCAGCAGCTTCCGGGCGATAGCAACTAATGAAAAACTGTTTTTT.

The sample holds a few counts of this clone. Written as DNA, the CDR3 is TGTGCCAGCTCACCGATCAGCTGGGGAGACTCCTACAATGAGCAGTTCTTC. This codes for CASSPISWGDSYNEQFF. The J gene is TRBJ2-1, the V gene TRBV18; D is perhaps TRBD2 (5 bases). Germline lookup yields CDR1 KGHSH and CDR2 LQKENI. The CDR3 sequence is 17 residues long. V lost 3 bases, J lost 0 bases, and 15 bases lay in between.

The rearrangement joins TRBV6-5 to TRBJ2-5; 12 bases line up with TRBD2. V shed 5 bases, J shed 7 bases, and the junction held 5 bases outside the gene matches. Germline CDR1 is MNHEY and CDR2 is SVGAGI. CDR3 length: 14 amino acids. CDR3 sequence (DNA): TGTGCCAGCAGTAAGATGACTAGCGGGAGGACCCAGTACTTC. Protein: CASSKMTSGRTQYF.

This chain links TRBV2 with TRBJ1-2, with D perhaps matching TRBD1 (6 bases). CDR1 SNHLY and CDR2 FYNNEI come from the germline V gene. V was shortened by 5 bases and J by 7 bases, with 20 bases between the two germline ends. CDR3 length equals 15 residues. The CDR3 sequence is CASSWTQGGSGGYTF. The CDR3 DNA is TGTGCCAGCAGTTGGACACAGGGCGGTTCGGGTGGCTACACCTTC. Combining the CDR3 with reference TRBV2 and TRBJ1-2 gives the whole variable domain EPEVTQTPSHQVTQMGQEVILRCVPISNHLYFYWYRQILGQKVEFLVSFYNNEISEKSEIFDDQFSVERPDGSNFTLKIRSTKLEDSAMYFCASSWTQGGSGGYTFGSGTRLTVV.

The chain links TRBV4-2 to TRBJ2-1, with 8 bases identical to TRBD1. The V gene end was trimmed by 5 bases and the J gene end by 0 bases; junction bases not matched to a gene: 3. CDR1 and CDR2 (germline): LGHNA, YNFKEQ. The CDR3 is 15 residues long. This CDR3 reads CASSYGQGSYNEQFF. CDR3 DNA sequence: TGTGCCAGCAGCTACGGACAGGGCTCCTACAATGAGCAGTTCTTC.

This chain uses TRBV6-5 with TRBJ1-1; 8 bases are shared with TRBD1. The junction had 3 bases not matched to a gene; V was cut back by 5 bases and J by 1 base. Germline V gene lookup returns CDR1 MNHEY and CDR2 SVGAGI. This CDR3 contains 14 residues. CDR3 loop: CASSIDRGNTEAFF. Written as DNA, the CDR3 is TGTGCCAGCAGTATCGACAGGGGGAACACTGAAGCTTTCTTT.